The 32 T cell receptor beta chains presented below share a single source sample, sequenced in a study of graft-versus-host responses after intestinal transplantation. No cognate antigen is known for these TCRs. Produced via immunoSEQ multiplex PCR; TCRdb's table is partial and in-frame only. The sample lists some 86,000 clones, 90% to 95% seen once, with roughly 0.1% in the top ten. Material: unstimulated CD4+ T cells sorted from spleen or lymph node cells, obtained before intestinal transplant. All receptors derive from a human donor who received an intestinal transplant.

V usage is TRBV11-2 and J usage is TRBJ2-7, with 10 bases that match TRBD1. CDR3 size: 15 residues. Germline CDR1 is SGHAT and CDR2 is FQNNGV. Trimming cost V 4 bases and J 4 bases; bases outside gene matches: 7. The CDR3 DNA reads TGTGCCAGCAGCTCGGACAGGGGGATGGGTTACGAGCAGTACTTC. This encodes CASSSDRGMGYEQYF.

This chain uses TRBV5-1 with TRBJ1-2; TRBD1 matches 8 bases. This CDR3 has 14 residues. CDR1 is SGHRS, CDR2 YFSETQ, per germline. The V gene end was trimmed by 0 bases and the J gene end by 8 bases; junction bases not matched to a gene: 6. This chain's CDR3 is CASSLDRTGYGYTF. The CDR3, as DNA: TGCGCCAGCAGCTTGGATAGGACAGGGTACGGCTACACCTTC.

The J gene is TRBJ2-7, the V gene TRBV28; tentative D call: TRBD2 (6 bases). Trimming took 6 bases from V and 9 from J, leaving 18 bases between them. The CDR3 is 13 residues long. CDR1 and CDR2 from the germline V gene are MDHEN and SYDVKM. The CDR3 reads CASSWTAAGLQYF. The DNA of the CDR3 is TGTGCCAGCAGCTGGACGGCCGCGGGGTTGCAGTACTTC.

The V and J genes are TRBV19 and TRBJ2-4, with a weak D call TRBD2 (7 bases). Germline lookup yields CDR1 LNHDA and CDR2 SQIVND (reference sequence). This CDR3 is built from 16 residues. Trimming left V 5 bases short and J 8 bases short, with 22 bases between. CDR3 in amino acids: CASSGRTVRGRDIQYF. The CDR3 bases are TGTGCCAGTAGTGGCCGGACAGTACGTGGGAGGGACATTCAGTACTTC.

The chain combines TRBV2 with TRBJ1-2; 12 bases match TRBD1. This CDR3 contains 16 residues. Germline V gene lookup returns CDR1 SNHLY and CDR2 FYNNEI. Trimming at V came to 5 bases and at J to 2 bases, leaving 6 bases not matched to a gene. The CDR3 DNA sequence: TGTGCCAGCAGTCGGGACAGGGGGCGGATCAACTATGGCTACACCTTC. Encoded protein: CASSRDRGRINYGYTF.

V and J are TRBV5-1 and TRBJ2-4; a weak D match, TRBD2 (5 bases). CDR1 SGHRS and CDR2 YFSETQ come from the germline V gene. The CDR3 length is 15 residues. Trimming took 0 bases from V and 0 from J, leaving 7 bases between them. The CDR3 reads CASSLGTLAKNIQYF. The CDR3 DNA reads TGCGCCAGCAGCTTGGGGACTCTAGCCAAAAACATTCAGTACTTC.

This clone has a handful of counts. The CDR3 nucleotides read TGTGCCAGCAACAGGGACAGGGCGACCAACATTCAGTACTTC. The encoded protein is CASNRDRATNIQYF. The chain recombines TRBV6-1 with TRBJ2-4; 9 bases map to TRBD1. J lost 7 bases, V lost 7 bases, and 8 bases had no gene match. Looked up from germline, CDR1 is MNHNS and CDR2 is SASEGT. The CDR3 runs to 14 residues.

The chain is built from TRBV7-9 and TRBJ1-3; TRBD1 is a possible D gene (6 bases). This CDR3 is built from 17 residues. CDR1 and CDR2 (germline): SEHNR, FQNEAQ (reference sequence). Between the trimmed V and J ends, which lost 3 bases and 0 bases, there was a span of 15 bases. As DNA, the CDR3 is TGTGCCAGCAGCTTGACCACAGGGACCCTCTCTGGAAACACCATATATTTT. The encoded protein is CASSLTTGTLSGNTIYF.

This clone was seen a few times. CDR3 DNA sequence: TGTGCCAGCAGTGTGGGGGGTGGGGAGACCCAGTACTTC. It yields the protein CASSVGGGETQYF. The V and J genes are TRBV2 and TRBJ2-5; weak D call: TRBD2 (6 bases). The V end was cut by 4 bases, the J end by 5 bases, with 11 bases between. There are 13 residues in the CDR3. Per the germline V gene, CDR1 is SNHLY and CDR2 is FYNNEI.

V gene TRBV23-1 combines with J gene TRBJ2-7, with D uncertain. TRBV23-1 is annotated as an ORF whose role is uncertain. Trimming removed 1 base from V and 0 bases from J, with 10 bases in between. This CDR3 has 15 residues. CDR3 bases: TGCGCCAGCAGTCAATTGCCTACCCCCTCCTACGAGCAGTACTTC. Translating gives CASSQLPTPSYEQYF.

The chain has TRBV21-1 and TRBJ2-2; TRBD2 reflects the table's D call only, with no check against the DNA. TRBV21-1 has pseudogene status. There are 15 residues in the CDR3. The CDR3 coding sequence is TGTGCCAGCGCGGAGGGACGGGATAACACCGGGGAGCTGTTTTTT. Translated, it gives CASAEGRDNTGELFF.

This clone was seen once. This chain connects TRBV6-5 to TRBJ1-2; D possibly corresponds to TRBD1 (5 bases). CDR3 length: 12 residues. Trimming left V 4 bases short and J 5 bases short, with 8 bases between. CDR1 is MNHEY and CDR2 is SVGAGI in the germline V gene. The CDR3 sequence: CASSWAGYGYTF. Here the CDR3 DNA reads TGTGCCAGCAGTTGGGCAGGGTATGGCTACACCTTC.

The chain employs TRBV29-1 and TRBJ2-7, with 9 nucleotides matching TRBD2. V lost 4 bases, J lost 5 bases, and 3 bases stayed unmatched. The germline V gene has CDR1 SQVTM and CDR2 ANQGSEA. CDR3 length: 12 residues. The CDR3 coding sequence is TGCAGCGTTGGTAGCGGGGGTGACGAGCAGTACTTC. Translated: CSVGSGGDEQYF.

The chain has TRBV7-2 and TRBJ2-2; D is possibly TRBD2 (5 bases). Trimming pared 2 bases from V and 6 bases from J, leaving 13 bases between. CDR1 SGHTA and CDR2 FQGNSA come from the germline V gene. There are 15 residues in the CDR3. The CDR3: CASSLRRGSAGELFF. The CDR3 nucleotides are TGTGCCAGCAGCTTACGACGAGGGAGCGCCGGGGAGCTGTTTTTT.

CDR3 in amino acids: CASSLILGDYSNQPQHF. The DNA of the CDR3 is TGTGCCAGCAGTTTAATCTTGGGGGACTATAGCAATCAGCCCCAGCATTTT. The V call is TRBV27, the J call TRBJ1-5; D is possibly TRBD1 (5 bases). The V and J ends lost 2 bases and 0 bases respectively, with 14 bases between them. Looked up from germline, CDR1 is MNHEY and CDR2 is SMNVEV (reference sequence). CDR3 length: 17 amino acids.

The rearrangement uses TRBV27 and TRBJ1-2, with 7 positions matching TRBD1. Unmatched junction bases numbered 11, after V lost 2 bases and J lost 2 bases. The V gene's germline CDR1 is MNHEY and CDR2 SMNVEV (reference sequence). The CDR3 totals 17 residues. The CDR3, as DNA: TGTGCCAGCAGTTTACGGGGAGGAGGGGGCATGAACTATGGCTACACCTTC. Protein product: CASSLRGGGGMNYGYTF.

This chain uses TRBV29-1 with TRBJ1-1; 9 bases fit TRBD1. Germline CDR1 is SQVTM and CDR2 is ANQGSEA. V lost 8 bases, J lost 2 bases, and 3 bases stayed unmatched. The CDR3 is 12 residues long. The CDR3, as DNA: TGCAGCTCGGGACAGGGAAACACTGAAGCTTTCTTT. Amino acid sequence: CSSGQGNTEAFF.

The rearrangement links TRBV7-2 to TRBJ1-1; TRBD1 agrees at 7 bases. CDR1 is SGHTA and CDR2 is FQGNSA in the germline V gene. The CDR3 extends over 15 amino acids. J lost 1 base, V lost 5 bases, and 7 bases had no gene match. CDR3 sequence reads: CASSPRQGQNTEAFF. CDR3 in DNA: TGTGCCAGCAGCCCCCGACAGGGACAGAACACTGAAGCTTTCTTT.

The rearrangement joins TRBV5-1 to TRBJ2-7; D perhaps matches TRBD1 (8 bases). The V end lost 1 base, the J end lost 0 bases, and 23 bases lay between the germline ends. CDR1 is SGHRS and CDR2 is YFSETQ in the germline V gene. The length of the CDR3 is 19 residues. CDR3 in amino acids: CASSLIGVGGTGFSYEQYF. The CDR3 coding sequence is TGCGCCAGCAGCTTGATCGGGGTGGGGGGGACAGGCTTCTCCTACGAGCAGTACTTC. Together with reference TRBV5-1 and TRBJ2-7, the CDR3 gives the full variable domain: KAGVTQTPRYLIKTRGQQVTLSCSPISGHRSVSWYQQTPGQGLQFLFEYFSETQRNKGNFPGRFSGRQFSNSRSEMNVSTLELGDSALYLCASSLIGVGGTGFSYEQYFGPGTRLTVT.

CDR3 sequence reads: CASSLTGWGEQYF. The DNA for the CDR3 is TGTGCCAGCAGCTTAACAGGGTGGGGCGAGCAGTACTTC. The chain links TRBV7-6 to TRBJ2-7; D perhaps matches TRBD1 (6 bases). Germline-derived CDR1 and CDR2 are SGHVS and FNYEAQ. V dropped 2 bases and J dropped 6 bases, with 11 bases sitting between them. The CDR3 consists of 13 residues.

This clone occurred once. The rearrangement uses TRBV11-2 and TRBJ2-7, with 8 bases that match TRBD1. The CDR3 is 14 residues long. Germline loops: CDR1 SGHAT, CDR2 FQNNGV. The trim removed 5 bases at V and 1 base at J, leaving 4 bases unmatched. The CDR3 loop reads CASSPRTGSYEQYF. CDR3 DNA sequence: TGTGCCAGCAGCCCGAGGACAGGGTCCTACGAGCAGTACTTC. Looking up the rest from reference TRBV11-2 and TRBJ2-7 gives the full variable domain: EAGVAQSPRYKIIEKRQSVAFWCNPISGHATLYWYQQILGQGPKLLIQFQNNGVVDDSQLPKDRFSAERLKGVDSTLKIQPAKLEDSAVYLCASSPRTGSYEQYFGPGTRLTVT.

Here the CDR3 DNA reads TGTGCCAGCAGCACGAAACGGACAGGGCCCTCCTACGAGCAGTACTTC. It is translated as CASSTKRTGPSYEQYF. V gene TRBV7-2 combines with J gene TRBJ2-7; 8 nucleotides align to TRBD1. Trimming took 5 bases from V and 0 from J; bases not matched to a gene: 9. Germline CDR1 and CDR2: SGHTA and FQGNSA. CDR3 length equals 16 residues. Using reference TRBV7-2 and TRBJ2-7 for the parts outside the CDR3, the full variable domain is GAGVSQSPSNKVTEKGKDVELRCDPISGHTALYWYRQSLGQGLEFLIYFQGNSAPDKSGLPSDRFSAERTGGSVSTLTIQRTQQEDSAVYLCASSTKRTGPSYEQYFGPGTRLTVT.

The CDR3 bases are TGTGCCAGCAGCTTGCGACAGGGGGCAGGGAACACTGAAGCTTTCTTT. It encodes CASSLRQGAGNTEAFF. The rearrangement uses TRBV7-8 and TRBJ1-1; 10 nucleotides agree with TRBD1. The CDR3 runs to 16 residues. Germline CDR1 reads SGHVS; CDR2 reads FQNEAQ. V was clipped by 3 bases and J by 1 base; unmatched bases: 5.

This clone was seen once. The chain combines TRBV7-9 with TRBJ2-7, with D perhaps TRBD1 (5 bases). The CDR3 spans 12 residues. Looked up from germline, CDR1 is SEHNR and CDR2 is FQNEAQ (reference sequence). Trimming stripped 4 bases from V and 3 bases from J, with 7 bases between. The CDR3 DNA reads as TGTGCCAGCAGCTCGCAGGGCTACGAGCAGTACTTC. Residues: CASSSQGYEQYF.

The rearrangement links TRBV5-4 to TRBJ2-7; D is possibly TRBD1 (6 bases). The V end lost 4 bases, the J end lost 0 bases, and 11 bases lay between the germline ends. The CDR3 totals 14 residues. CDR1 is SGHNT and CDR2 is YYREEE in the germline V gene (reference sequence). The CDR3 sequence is CASSRTAISYEQYF. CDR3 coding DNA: TGTGCCAGCAGCCGGACAGCGATCTCCTACGAGCAGTACTTC. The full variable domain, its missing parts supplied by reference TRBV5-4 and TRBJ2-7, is ETGVTQSPTHLIKTRGQQVTLRCSSQSGHNTVSWYQQALGQGPQFIFQYYREEENGRGNFPPRFSGLQFPNYSSELNVNALELDDSALYLCASSRTAISYEQYFGPGTRLTVT.

The CDR3 here is CASSLEEGEGAEAFF. Written as DNA, the CDR3 is TGCGCCAGCAGCTTGGAAGAGGGGGAAGGCGCTGAAGCTTTCTTT. The V and J genes are TRBV5-1 and TRBJ1-1; tentatively, D is TRBD1 (6 bases). V lost 0 bases and J 6 bases, leaving 15 bases between the germline ends. Germline V gene lookup returns CDR1 SGHRS and CDR2 YFSETQ. This CDR3 is built from 15 residues.

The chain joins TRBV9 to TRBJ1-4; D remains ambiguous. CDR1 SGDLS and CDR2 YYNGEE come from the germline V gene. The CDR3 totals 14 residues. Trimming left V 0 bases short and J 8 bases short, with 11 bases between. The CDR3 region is CASSVGHPPEKLFF. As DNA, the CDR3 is TGTGCCAGCAGCGTAGGGCACCCGCCCGAAAAACTGTTTTTT.

This chain's CDR3 is CASSHLEGVNSPLHF. The CDR3 coding sequence is TGTGCCAGCAGCCACCTTGAGGGGGTTAATTCACCCCTCCACTTT. The gene calls are TRBV7-9 and TRBJ1-6; perhaps TRBD1 as D (6 bases). The V gene lost 5 bases and the J gene lost 6 bases, with 14 bases spanning the gap. The CDR3 contains 15 residues. Germline values: CDR1 SEHNR, CDR2 FQNEAQ (reference sequence).

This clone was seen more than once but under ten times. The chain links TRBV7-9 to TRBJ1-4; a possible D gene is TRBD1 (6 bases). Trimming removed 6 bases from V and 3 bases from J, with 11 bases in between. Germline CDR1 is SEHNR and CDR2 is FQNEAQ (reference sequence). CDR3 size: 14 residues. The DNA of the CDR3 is TGTGCCAGCAGGCAACAGGGCGCTAATGAAAAACTGTTTTTT. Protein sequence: CASRQQGANEKLFF.

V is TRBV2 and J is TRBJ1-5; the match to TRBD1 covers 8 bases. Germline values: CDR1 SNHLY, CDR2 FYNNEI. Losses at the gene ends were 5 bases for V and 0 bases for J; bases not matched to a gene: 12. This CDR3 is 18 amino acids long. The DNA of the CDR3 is TGTGCCAGCAGTTACCAACAGGGGGGTATGAATAGCAATCAGCCCCAGCATTTT. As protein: CASSYQQGGMNSNQPQHF.

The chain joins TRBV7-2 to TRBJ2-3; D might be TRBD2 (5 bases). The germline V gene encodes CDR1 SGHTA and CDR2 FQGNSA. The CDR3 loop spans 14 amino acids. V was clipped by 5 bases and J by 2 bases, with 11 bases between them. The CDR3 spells CASSPERNTDTQYF. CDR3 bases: TGTGCCAGCAGCCCCGAGCGGAACACAGATACGCAGTATTTT.

DNA for the CDR3: TGTGCCAGCAGTCCCGGGACAGGCTATGGCTACACCTTC. Protein: CASSPGTGYGYTF. The chain employs TRBV9 and TRBJ1-2; the match to TRBD1 covers 8 bases. From germline, CDR1 is SGDLS and CDR2 YYNGEE. After removal of 5 bases from V and 4 bases from J, the junction contained 4 bases not matched to a gene. The CDR3 spans 13 residues.